Listed below are T cell receptor beta chains from one sample, sequenced in a study of shared clonotypes between healthy human individuals. Clones were read by immunoSEQ multiplex PCR, and TCRdb kept only the in-frame ones, dropping some. Among some 790,000 clones listed, approximately 77% were seen once. The sample consisted of memory CD4+ T cells sorted from blood. Receptors were obtained from a woman in her 30s in good health. The CDR3 runs from the conserved cysteine through the conserved F or W. The D gene is left open where the match is weak. Size is stated for part of the rows, as once, few or many counts, or as a class when the clone is expanded.

TRBV5-1	TRBJ1-1	many	TRBD1	TGCGCCAGCAGCCCTGGGACAGGGGGCGCGGGGTTCGTTGAAGCTTTCTTT	CASSPGTGGAGFVEAFF
TRBV7-6	TRBJ2-1	-	-	TGTGCCAGCAGCGCCGCACAGAACAATGAGCAGTTCTTC	CASSAAQNNEQFF
TRBV28	TRBJ1-1	-	-	TGTGCCAGCAGAAACCCAGGGAGAGCTTTCTTT	CASRNPGRAFF
TRBV6-1	TRBJ2-1	-	TRBD2	TGTGCCAGCAGTGGAGAACCTAGCGGTCCTTACAATGAGCAGTTCTTC	CASSGEPSGPYNEQFF
TRBV2	TRBJ1-1	-	-	TGTGCCAGCAGTGTCCAGCCACAGTCTGATATCGGGAACACTGAAGCTTTCTTT	CASSVQPQSDIGNTEAFF
TRBV2	TRBJ1-3	-	-	TGTGCCAGCAAGCTAAAAAGGGTCCCTGGAAACACCATATATTTT	CASKLKRVPGNTIYF
TRBV5-1	TRBJ1-4	-	-	TGCGCCAGCAGGCATTTAACAGGGCGTCCAAATGAAAAACTGTTTTTT	CASRHLTGRPNEKLFF
TRBV2	TRBJ2-7	-	-	TGTGCCAGCAGTGAGAGTTCAGGGTATTGGTACGAGCAGTACTTC	CASSESSGYWYEQYF
TRBV28	TRBJ1-4	-	-	TGTGCCAGCTACCGAGGGGCTAATGAAAAACTGTTTTTT	CASYRGANEKLFF
TRBV7-2	TRBJ2-7	-	-	TGTGCCAGCAGCTTAAGCTCATCTTACGAGCAGTACTTC	CASSLSSSYEQYF
TRBV29-1	TRBJ2-6	-	-	TGCAGCGTTGTTGTGGCTGGGGCCAACGTCCTGACTTTC	CSVVVAGANVLTF
TRBV28	TRBJ1-1	-	-	TGTGCCAGCACCCGAGGGGAGGTGGACACTGAAGCTTTCTTT	CASTRGEVDTEAFF
TRBV6-1	TRBJ1-5	-	TRBD1	TGTGCCAGCAGGGCTGGACAGGGGTGGAGTCAGCCCCAGCATTTT	CASRAGQGWSQPQHF
TRBV28	TRBJ2-7	-	-	TGTGCCAGCAGTTTAATCGGGACTGCTTCCTACGAGCAGTACTTC	CASSLIGTASYEQYF
TRBV28	TRBJ2-7	-	-	TGTGCCAGCACCTTAGCCTACGAGCAGTACTTC	CASTLAYEQYF
TRBV7-2	TRBJ2-7	few	TRBD2	TGTGCCAGCAGCTTGGGGACTAGCGGGAGTTACGAGCAGTACTTC	CASSLGTSGSYEQYF
TRBV6-1	TRBJ1-1	-	TRBD1	TGTGCCAGCAGTGAATGGACAGGGACGGACACTGAAGCTTTCTTT	CASSEWTGTDTEAFF
TRBV7-2	TRBJ2-6	-	TRBD2	TGTGCCAGCAGCGTCGGGACTAGCGTCCACTCTGGGGCCAACGTCCTGACTTTC	CASSVGTSVHSGANVLTF
TRBV6-5	TRBJ1-2	-	TRBD1	TGTGCCAGCAGTTACTCCTCAGGGGGGGGCTATGGCTACACCTTC	CASSYSSGGGYGYTF
TRBV27	TRBJ1-1	-	-	TGTGCCAGCAACCCACAGGGCGGAACTGAAGCTTTCTTT	CASNPQGGTEAFF
TRBV28	TRBJ2-2	once	TRBD1	TGTGCCAGCAGTGACAGGGCCGGGGAGCTGTTTTTT	CASSDRAGELFF
TRBV5-1	TRBJ1-2	many	-	TGCGCCAGCAGCGACTCTCCCAGGGATGGCTACACCTTC	CASSDSPRDGYTF
TRBV7-9	TRBJ2-5	-	-	TGTGCCAGCAGCTTACGTCTAGGGGCATTAGAGACCCAGTACTTC	CASSLRLGALETQYF
TRBV5-4	TRBJ2-1	-	-	TGTGCCAGCAGCTTGGGGGAAAGGACAGCTAGGAATGAGCAGTTCTTC	CASSLGERTARNEQFF
TRBV7-9	TRBJ2-5	-	-	TGTGCGTGGGGCCAAGAGACCCAGTACTTC	CAWGQETQYF
TRBV28	TRBJ1-2	few	-	TGTGCCAGCAGTCCAACATCGAACTATGGCTACACCTTC	CASSPTSNYGYTF
TRBV11-3	TRBJ2-5	few	TRBD2	TGTGCCAGCAGCATGACGCGGGGGGTGGAGACCCAGTACTTC	CASSMTRGVETQYF
TRBV28	TRBJ2-1	few	TRBD2	TGTGCCAGCAGAGCCGGGCCGAAGACTAGCGGGAGGCCTTGGGAGTACAATGAGCAGTTCTTC	CASRAGPKTSGRPWEYNEQFF
TRBV7-2	TRBJ1-5	-	-	TGTGCCAGCAGCCCGTATTATAGCAATCAGCCCCAGCATTTT	CASSPYYSNQPQHF